These T cell receptor beta chains were read from a single sample in a study of identical twins. TCRdb fed the 5' RACE reads into MiXCR, producing one record per CDR3 protein. The sample consists of 400,000 to 550,000 distinct CDR3 sequences, approximately 14% of them appearing once. This same sample was also part of a study on yellow fever vaccine responses in identical twins.

The sequencing sample was made of CD4+ T cells sorted from blood. These receptors were collected from a woman aged 18-35 years in good health. The CDR3 runs from the conserved cysteine through the conserved F or W. The D gene is left open where the match is weak. The size field is filled for only some rows; it gives once, few, many or a size class.

cdr3_aa: CASSLSGQGAGEQYF; cdr3_nt: TGTGCCAGCAGCTTATCGGGACAGGGGGCAGGGGAGCAGTACTTC; d_call: TRBD1; v_call: TRBV7-9; j_call: TRBJ2-7; clone_size: few
cdr3_aa: CSVEDPVEGEKLFF; cdr3_nt: TGCAGCGTTGAAGATCCTGTGGAGGGGGAAAAACTGTTTTTT; d_call: .; v_call: TRBV29-1; j_call: TRBJ1-4; clone_size: .
cdr3_aa: CASSLGQGLAGGSEQFF; cdr3_nt: TGTGCCAGCAGCTTAGGACAGGGACTAGCGGGGGGGAGTGAGCAGTTCTTC; d_call: TRBD2; v_call: TRBV7-2; j_call: TRBJ2-1; clone_size: .
cdr3_aa: CASSTDTYEQYF; cdr3_nt: TGTGCCAGCAGCACGGATACCTACGAGCAGTACTTC; d_call: .; v_call: TRBV12-3/TRBV12-4; j_call: TRBJ2-7; clone_size: few
cdr3_aa: CASSLGQIYEQYF; cdr3_nt: TGCGCCAGCAGCTTGGGACAGATTTACGAGCAGTACTTC; d_call: .; v_call: TRBV5-1; j_call: TRBJ2-7; clone_size: many
cdr3_aa: CASSSGEGYGSPLHF; cdr3_nt: TGTGCCAGCAGCTCCGGTGAGGGATACGGATCACCCCTCCACTTT; d_call: .; v_call: TRBV7-9; j_call: TRBJ1-6; clone_size: .
cdr3_aa: CASSHTGTASEQYF; cdr3_nt: TGTGCCAGCAGCCACACCGGGACTGCCAGCGAGCAGTACTTC; d_call: .; v_call: TRBV3-1; j_call: TRBJ2-7; clone_size: .
cdr3_aa: CASSLERRGPRGETQYF; cdr3_nt: TGTGCCAGCAGCTTAGAGAGGCGGGGCCCCAGGGGAGAGACCCAGTACTTC; d_call: .; v_call: TRBV11-2; j_call: TRBJ2-5; clone_size: .
cdr3_aa: CSVVWGQETQYF; cdr3_nt: TGCAGCGTTGTGTGGGGTCAAGAGACCCAGTACTTC; d_call: .; v_call: TRBV29-1; j_call: TRBJ2-5; clone_size: few
cdr3_aa: CASSTSGQTFYEQYF; cdr3_nt: TGTGCCAGCAGCACGTCGGGACAGACATTCTACGAGCAGTACTTC; d_call: TRBD1; v_call: TRBV7-8; j_call: TRBJ2-7; clone_size: .
cdr3_aa: CASSLAPQEETQYF; cdr3_nt: TGCGCCAGCAGCTTGGCACCACAAGAAGAGACCCAGTACTTC; d_call: .; v_call: TRBV5-1; j_call: TRBJ2-5; clone_size: .
cdr3_aa: CAISDLGHYGYTF; cdr3_nt: TGTGCCATCAGTGACCTCGGACACTATGGCTACACCTTC; d_call: .; v_call: TRBV10-3; j_call: TRBJ1-2; clone_size: .
cdr3_aa: CASSIDSQETQYF; cdr3_nt: TGTGCCAGCAGCATAGACTCCCAAGAGACCCAGTACTTC; d_call: .; v_call: TRBV12-3/TRBV12-4; j_call: TRBJ2-5; clone_size: .
cdr3_aa: CSAREASDTQYF; cdr3_nt: TGCAGTGCTAGAGAGGCGAGCGATACGCAGTATTTT; d_call: .; v_call: TRBV20-1; j_call: TRBJ2-3; clone_size: few
cdr3_aa: CASAGTGELFF; cdr3_nt: TGTGCATCGGCGGGGACCGGGGAGCTGTTTTTT; d_call: .; v_call: TRBV12-3/TRBV12-4; j_call: TRBJ2-2; clone_size: .
cdr3_aa: CATSVGSGGFYF; cdr3_nt: TGTGCCACCAGTGTCGGGTCCGGGGGTTTTTACTTC; d_call: .; v_call: TRBV24-1; j_call: TRBJ2-5; clone_size: .
cdr3_aa: CASTPFRQGAREAFF; cdr3_nt: TGTGCCAGCACTCCCTTCCGGCAGGGGGCAAGGGAAGCTTTCTTT; d_call: TRBD1; v_call: TRBV12-3/TRBV12-4; j_call: TRBJ1-1; clone_size: .
cdr3_aa: CASSLALQSLNTEAFF; cdr3_nt: TGTGCCAGCAGTTTAGCGCTACAGAGCCTGAACACTGAAGCTTTCTTT; d_call: .; v_call: TRBV12-3/TRBV12-4; j_call: TRBJ1-1; clone_size: .
cdr3_aa: CASSPKIAGATGELFF; cdr3_nt: TGTGCCAGCTCACCGAAGATAGCGGGAGCTACCGGGGAGCTGTTTTTT; d_call: TRBD2; v_call: TRBV18; j_call: TRBJ2-2; clone_size: few
cdr3_aa: CASILGGYTDTQYF; cdr3_nt: TGTGCCAGCATCCTAGGGGGGTACACAGATACGCAGTATTTT; d_call: .; v_call: TRBV12-3/TRBV12-4; j_call: TRBJ2-3; clone_size: many
cdr3_aa: CSAHRTSGGFNTQYF; cdr3_nt: TGCAGTGCTCATCGGACTAGCGGGGGGTTTAATACGCAGTATTTT; d_call: TRBD2; v_call: TRBV20-1; j_call: TRBJ2-3; clone_size: .
cdr3_aa: CASSRGRLQETQYF; cdr3_nt: TGTGCCAGCAGCCGGGGACGGCTTCAAGAGACCCAGTACTTC; d_call: .; v_call: TRBV14; j_call: TRBJ2-5; clone_size: .
cdr3_aa: CASSLNSHTGELFF; cdr3_nt: TGCGCCAGCAGCCTCAACAGCCACACCGGGGAGCTGTTTTTT; d_call: .; v_call: TRBV5-1; j_call: TRBJ2-2; clone_size: many
cdr3_aa: CSVRGQGIGNEQFF; cdr3_nt: TGCAGCGTGAGGGGGCAGGGTATAGGGAATGAGCAGTTCTTC; d_call: TRBD1; v_call: TRBV29-1; j_call: TRBJ2-1; clone_size: .
cdr3_aa: CASSLGTALTNTEAFF; cdr3_nt: TGTGCCAGCAGCTTAGGGACAGCCCTAACGAACACTGAAGCTTTCTTT; d_call: TRBD1; v_call: TRBV5-6; j_call: TRBJ1-1; clone_size: few
cdr3_aa: CASSPGASGNTIYF; cdr3_nt: TGTGCCAGCAGTCCAGGGGCCTCTGGAAACACCATATATTTT; d_call: .; v_call: TRBV6-1; j_call: TRBJ1-3; clone_size: .
cdr3_aa: CASSYREQGFYEQYF; cdr3_nt: TGTGCCAGCAGTTACAGAGAACAGGGTTTTTACGAGCAGTACTTC; d_call: .; v_call: TRBV6-5; j_call: TRBJ2-7; clone_size: many
cdr3_aa: CAISVGANVLTF; cdr3_nt: TGTGCCATCAGTGTCGGGGCCAACGTCCTGACTTTC; d_call: .; v_call: TRBV10-3; j_call: TRBJ2-6; clone_size: many
cdr3_aa: CASSFIGAARGTGELFF; cdr3_nt: TGTGCCAGCAGCTTTATTGGGGCGGCAAGGGGTACCGGGGAGCTGTTTTTT; d_call: .; v_call: TRBV7-8; j_call: TRBJ2-2; clone_size: few
cdr3_aa: CASSLGKTYEQYF; cdr3_nt: TGTGCCAGCAGTTTAGGCAAGACCTACGAGCAGTACTTC; d_call: .; v_call: TRBV28; j_call: TRBJ2-7; clone_size: few
cdr3_aa: CASSYGTSGANEQFF; cdr3_nt: TGTGCTAGCAGCTATGGGACTAGCGGGGCCAATGAGCAGTTCTTC; d_call: TRBD2; v_call: TRBV7-7; j_call: TRBJ2-1; clone_size: few
cdr3_aa: CASSLVSVQIYEQYF; cdr3_nt: TGTGCCAGCAGCTTAGTATCGGTTCAAATCTACGAGCAGTACTTC; d_call: .; v_call: TRBV7-2; j_call: TRBJ2-7; clone_size: .
cdr3_aa: CASSTGRGTEAFF; cdr3_nt: TGTGCCAGCAGTACAGGACGTGGAACTGAAGCTTTCTTT; d_call: .; v_call: TRBV12-3/TRBV12-4; j_call: TRBJ1-1; clone_size: many
cdr3_aa: CSAYRDFDEQYF; cdr3_nt: TGCAGTGCTTACCGGGACTTTGACGAGCAGTACTTC; d_call: .; v_call: TRBV20-1; j_call: TRBJ2-7; clone_size: few
cdr3_aa: CSVQQGVYGYTF; cdr3_nt: TGCAGCGTTCAACAGGGGGTATATGGCTACACCTTC; d_call: TRBD1; v_call: TRBV29-1; j_call: TRBJ1-2; clone_size: few
cdr3_aa: CATGFASSRSEAFF; cdr3_nt: TGTGCCACCGGGTTCGCGAGCAGCAGGTCTGAAGCTTTCTTT; d_call: .; v_call: TRBV15; j_call: TRBJ1-1; clone_size: .
cdr3_aa: CASSLGLAGVEQFF; cdr3_nt: TGTGCCAGCAGCTTGGGACTAGCGGGAGTTGAGCAGTTCTTC; d_call: TRBD2; v_call: TRBV6-1; j_call: TRBJ2-1; clone_size: few
cdr3_aa: CASSLGGTGLGELFF; cdr3_nt: TGTGCCAGCAGCTTGGGCGGGACAGGCCTCGGGGAGCTGTTTTTT; d_call: TRBD1; v_call: TRBV11-2; j_call: TRBJ2-2; clone_size: .
cdr3_aa: CASSLRAGSSETQYF; cdr3_nt: TGTGCCAGCAGCCTGCGGGCCGGGAGTTCCGAGACCCAGTACTTC; d_call: .; v_call: TRBV3-1; j_call: TRBJ2-5; clone_size: few
cdr3_aa: CATSRDRGYNEQFF; cdr3_nt: TGTGCCACCAGCCGGGACAGGGGGTACAATGAGCAGTTCTTC; d_call: TRBD1; v_call: TRBV15; j_call: TRBJ2-1; clone_size: few
cdr3_aa: CASKLAGDYNEQFF; cdr3_nt: TGTGCCAGTAAGCTAGCGGGGGATTACAATGAGCAGTTCTTC; d_call: TRBD2; v_call: TRBV19; j_call: TRBJ2-1; clone_size: .
cdr3_aa: CASSRRGSETQYF; cdr3_nt: TGTGCCAGCAGCCGGCGCGGGTCAGAGACCCAGTACTTC; d_call: .; v_call: TRBV3-1; j_call: TRBJ2-5; clone_size: .
cdr3_aa: CASSFRADEAFF; cdr3_nt: TGTGCCAGCAGTTTCCGGGCGGATGAAGCTTTCTTT; d_call: .; v_call: TRBV12-3/TRBV12-4; j_call: TRBJ1-1; clone_size: few
cdr3_aa: CATSRANTGELFF; cdr3_nt: TGTGCCACCAGCCGAGCGAACACCGGGGAGCTGTTTTTT; d_call: .; v_call: TRBV15; j_call: TRBJ2-2; clone_size: few
cdr3_aa: CASSLRRLADNEQFF; cdr3_nt: TGTGCCAGCAGCTTACGTCGACTAGCGGACAATGAGCAGTTCTTC; d_call: TRBD2; v_call: TRBV7-9; j_call: TRBJ2-1; clone_size: many
cdr3_aa: CASRPQLVPIRETQYF; cdr3_nt: TGTGCCAGCAGGCCCCAACTAGTGCCCATTAGGGAGACCCAGTACTTC; d_call: .; v_call: TRBV6-1; j_call: TRBJ2-5; clone_size: .
cdr3_aa: CASSRDRETQYF; cdr3_nt: TGTGCCAGCAGCAGGGACAGGGAGACCCAGTACTTC; d_call: .; v_call: TRBV21-1; j_call: TRBJ2-5; clone_size: many
cdr3_aa: CASSLFGGQDTQYF; cdr3_nt: TGTGCCAGCAGTTTATTCGGGGGCCAGGATACGCAGTATTTT; d_call: .; v_call: TRBV28; j_call: TRBJ2-3; clone_size: .
cdr3_aa: CASSTRGELFF; cdr3_nt: TGTGCCAGCTCAACCAGGGGGGAGCTGTTTTTT; d_call: .; v_call: TRBV18; j_call: TRBJ2-2; clone_size: many